What follows are 21 T cell receptor beta chains derived from one specimen sequenced in a study of control samples from healthy donors and cancer patients. Here immunoSEQ multiplex PCR was the method, and the copy in TCRdb shows in-frame clones only, minus some. The profile covers approximately 86,000 clones, with approximately 86% appearing a single time and under 25% taken by the ten largest. Sequenced: blood. These receptors all stem from a man in his thirties or forties in good health.

This chain joins TRBV29-1 and TRBJ2-1, with D possibly called TRBD1 or TRBD2 (5 bases each). The germline CDR1 and CDR2 sequences are SQVTM and ANQGSEA. This CDR3 is built from 13 residues. The V gene lost 6 bases and the J gene lost 6 bases, with 15 bases spanning the gap. The CDR3: CSVLLPGTNEQFF. CDR3 sequence (DNA): TGCAGCGTCCTGTTGCCAGGGACCAATGAGCAGTTCTTC.

The sample holds one count of this clone. The J gene is TRBJ1-1, the V gene TRBV4-1, with a weak D call TRBD1 (6 bases). V was trimmed by 3 bases and J by 1 base, leaving 9 bases between them. CDR3 size: 14 residues. CDR1 MGHRA and CDR2 YSYEKL come from the germline V gene. CDR3: CASSQATGNTEAFF. The CDR3 nucleotides read TGCGCCAGCAGCCAGGCGACAGGGAACACTGAAGCTTTCTTT.

This chain links TRBV10-3 with TRBJ2-2, with 11 positions matching TRBD2. The V segment lost 4 bases and the J segment 5 bases; nucleotides outside the gene matches: 9. This CDR3 spans 17 amino acids. From germline, CDR1 is ENHRY and CDR2 SYGVKD. CDR3 amino acids: CAISGLAGGLRTGELFF. CDR3 sequence (DNA): TGTGCCATCAGTGGCCTAGCGGGGGGCTTGAGGACCGGGGAGCTGTTTTTT.

The rearrangement links TRBV30 to TRBJ1-3, with D possibly matching TRBD1 (6 bases). Germline loops: CDR1 GTSNPN, CDR2 SVGIG (reference sequence). The CDR3 extends over 16 amino acids. The germline V and J ends were trimmed by 1 base and 0 bases, with 13 bases remaining between them. The DNA of the CDR3 is TGTGCCTGGAGTGACGGGGGCAGATACTCTGGAAACACCATATATTTT. Its protein product is CAWSDGGRYSGNTIYF.

The rearrangement uses TRBV6-5 and TRBJ1-2, with TRBD1 identical over 9 bases. J lost 4 bases, V lost 4 bases, and 4 bases had no gene match. The CDR3 has 14 residues. Germline V gene sequence: CDR1 MNHEY, CDR2 SVGAGI. The CDR3 coding sequence is TGTGCCAGCAGTTCCGCGGGACAGGGCTATGGCTACACCTTC. Amino acid sequence: CASSSAGQGYGYTF.

The sample holds a few counts of this clone. The J gene is TRBJ1-5, the V gene TRBV12-3 or TRBV12-4; 8 bases fit TRBD1. V lost 6 bases, J lost 7 bases, and 5 bases stayed unmatched. CDR3 length equals 13 residues. CDR3 loop: CASRGTGPQPQHF. DNA for the CDR3: TGTGCCAGCAGAGGGACAGGACCCCAGCCCCAGCATTTT.

The rearrangement links TRBV7-2 to TRBJ2-3; D is uncertain. The CDR3 totals 14 residues. Trimming pared 5 bases from V and 1 base from J, leaving 10 bases between. The germline CDR1 and CDR2 sequences are SGHTA and FQGNSA. The CDR3 DNA reads TGTGCCAGCAGCACCCAGGCTGGCACAGATACGCAGTATTTT. This encodes CASSTQAGTDTQYF.

The chain is built from TRBV2 and TRBJ2-4; 8 bases line up with TRBD2. Germline trimming cut 2 bases from V and 6 bases from J; bases unmatched to any gene: 15. From germline, CDR1 is SNHLY and CDR2 FYNNEI. The CDR3 has 18 residues. CDR3 in amino acids: CASSEPGGATEKLNIQYF. CDR3 in DNA: TGTGCCAGCAGTGAACCGGGGGGGGCGACAGAAAAGTTAAACATTCAGTACTTC.

V and J are TRBV6-5 and TRBJ1-4, with D possibly TRBD1 on 6 matching bases. Trimming shortened V by 9 bases and J by 7 bases, and 15 bases separated the two germline ends. Germline lookup yields CDR1 MNHEY and CDR2 SVGAGI. The CDR3 covers 13 residues. The CDR3 nucleotides are TGTGCCAGTACACAGGGAGGGGGTGAAAAACTGTTTTTT. Translated: CASTQGGGEKLFF.

J is TRBJ2-6 and V is TRBV4-1, with 8 bases aligning to TRBD1. The CDR3 contains 20 residues. Germline V gene lookup returns CDR1 MGHRA and CDR2 YSYEKL. The J segment lost 0 bases and the V segment lost 0 bases, leaving 10 bases of the junction unmatched. CDR3 sequence: CASSQDHGTGSFSGANVLTF. DNA of the CDR3: TGCGCCAGCAGCCAAGATCATGGGACAGGCTCCTTCTCTGGGGCCAACGTCCTGACTTTC.

The rearrangement joins TRBV28 to TRBJ1-2; TRBD1 matches 9 bases. V shed 3 bases, J shed 13 bases, and the junction held 6 bases outside the gene matches. The CDR3 covers 12 residues. From germline, CDR1 is MDHEN and CDR2 SYDVKM. The CDR3 protein is CASSLVRDRATF. Written as DNA, the CDR3 is TGTGCCAGCAGTTTGGTCCGGGACAGGGCCACCTTC.

V is TRBV7-6 and J is TRBJ1-1; D gene unclear. The CDR3 loop spans 15 amino acids. Per the germline V gene, CDR1 is SGHVS and CDR2 is FNYEAQ. Trimming left V 4 bases short and J 0 bases short, with 12 bases between. As DNA, the CDR3 is TGTGCCAGCAGCTCTAGCCAAAACATGAACACTGAAGCTTTCTTT. Protein: CASSSSQNMNTEAFF.

In this sample, this clone turned up once. The chain recombines TRBV5-1 with TRBJ1-5; no reliable D call. Trimming removed 0 bases at V and 3 bases at J, with 7 bases between. Germline CDR1 reads SGHRS; CDR2 reads YFSETQ. This CDR3 comprises 14 residues. CDR3 bases: TGCGCCAGCAGCTTGGGGCAGCCCAATCAGCCCCAGCATTTT. Translation: CASSLGQPNQPQHF.

The chain joins TRBV7-2 to TRBJ1-1; unclear D gene. The V end lost 3 bases, the J end lost 5 bases, and 13 bases lay between the germline ends. The CDR3 runs to 14 residues. Per germline, CDR1 SGHTA and CDR2 FQGNSA. The DNA for the CDR3 is TGTGCCAGCAGCTTCCCGGAGGGTCGGACTGAAGCTTTCTTT. This gives the protein CASSFPEGRTEAFF.

The chain employs TRBV19 and TRBJ2-1, with D tentatively TRBD1 (6 bases). Germline CDR1 reads LNHDA; CDR2 reads SQIVND (reference sequence). This CDR3 contains 12 residues. Trimming stripped 6 bases from V and 3 bases from J, with 6 bases between. The CDR3 reads CASRQGYNEQFF. CDR3 coding DNA: TGTGCCAGTAGACAGGGCTACAATGAGCAGTTCTTC. The full variable domain, in which reference TRBV19 and TRBJ2-1 provide the parts outside the CDR3, is DGGITQSPKYLFRKEGQNVTLSCEQNLNHDAMYWYRQDPGQGLRLIYYSQIVNDFQKGDIAEGYSVSREKKESFPLTVTSAQKNPTAFYLCASRQGYNEQFFGPGTRLTVL.

This rearrangement joins TRBV7-3 to TRBJ2-3, with 8 positions matching TRBD2. The CDR3 loop spans 18 amino acids. The V and J ends lost 5 bases and 6 bases, in that order; junction bases with no gene match: 19. CDR1 is SGHTA, CDR2 FQGTGA, per germline. This chain's CDR3 is CASSQNRASGSPWDTQYF. The CDR3 DNA reads TGTGCCAGCAGCCAAAACAGGGCTAGCGGGTCTCCCTGGGATACGCAGTATTTT.

V is TRBV19 and J is TRBJ2-2, with D unresolved. Germline CDR1 is LNHDA and CDR2 is SQIVND (reference sequence). This CDR3 is 14 amino acids long. V was clipped by 4 bases and J by 7 bases, with 13 bases between them. The DNA for the CDR3 is TGTGCCAGTAGTACGGGTTTTGTGGGCGGGGAGCTGTTTTTT. Translated, it gives CASSTGFVGGELFF.

This chain uses TRBV2 with TRBJ2-7; D gene ambiguous. The germline V gene encodes CDR1 SNHLY and CDR2 FYNNEI. The CDR3 spans 11 residues. V lost 5 bases to trimming and J lost 6 bases, with 8 bases between them. The CDR3 sequence: CASSPPGEQYV. The CDR3 DNA sequence: TGTGCCAGCAGTCCACCGGGCGAGCAGTACGTC.

This chain uses TRBV4-1 with TRBJ2-1; D is ambiguous. The CDR3 is made up of 17 amino acids. The ends were cut back, 0 bases at V and 1 base at J, with 13 bases in the middle. Germline CDR1 reads MGHRA; CDR2 reads YSYEKL. As DNA, the CDR3 is TGCGCCAGCAGCCAAGAGAAGGGCCGACCTTCCTACAATGAGCAGTTCTTC. Translated, it gives CASSQEKGRPSYNEQFF.

The V and J genes are TRBV5-1 and TRBJ1-1, with 11 bases aligning to TRBD1. V shed 3 bases and J 5 bases; nucleotides not matched to a gene: 3. This CDR3 is built from 14 residues. Germline-derived CDR1 and CDR2 are SGHRS and YFSETQ. This chain's CDR3 is CASSYRDRGTEAFF. The CDR3 region has the DNA TGCGCCAGCAGCTACCGGGACAGGGGGACTGAAGCTTTCTTT.

The chain is built from TRBV4-1 and TRBJ1-5; D possibly corresponds to TRBD1 (5 bases). Germline V lookup: CDR1 MGHRA, CDR2 YSYEKL. Trimming pared 0 bases from V and 3 bases from J, leaving 9 bases between. The CDR3 length is 15 residues. CDR3 sequence: CASSQEKGSNQPQHF. The CDR3, as DNA: TGCGCCAGCAGCCAAGAGAAGGGGTCCAATCAGCCCCAGCATTTT.